This is a list of T cell receptor beta chains from one sample in a study of blood T cell repertoires in COVID-19. Some clones are missing from TCRdb's copy, which holds only in-frame ones; the method was immunoSEQ multiplex PCR. The table lists about 250,000 clones, about 85% of them singletons. Sequenced: PBMCs or T cells enriched from blood (not recorded which). The receptors derive from a woman aged 50 to 60 who had recovered from COVID-19. Each CDR3 is given with its conserved first and last residue. The D gene is left open where the match is weak. A row's size may be missing; if present it is once, few, many or a size class.

d_call clone_size j_call v_call cdr3_aa cdr3_nt
NA NA TRBJ1-1 TRBV7-2 CASSLWGQTNTEAFF TGTGCCAGCAGCTTATGGGGGCAGACGAACACTGAAGCTTTCTTT
NA NA TRBJ1-5 TRBV5-4 CASSSDNSNQPQHF TGTGCCAGCAGCTCGGACAATAGCAATCAGCCCCAGCATTTT
TRBD1 NA TRBJ2-7 TRBV6-5 CASKRQGAAYEQYF TGTGCCAGCAAGAGACAGGGGGCAGCCTACGAGCAGTACTTC
TRBD1 NA TRBJ2-2 TRBV19 CATTGGNTGELFF TGTGCCACGACAGGGGGGAACACCGGGGAGCTGTTTTTT
NA NA TRBJ2-5 TRBV7-3 CASSLGRVPETQYF TGTGCCAGCAGCTTGGGTCGGGTCCCGGAGACCCAGTACTTC
TRBD1 NA TRBJ1-6 TRBV27 CASSSLGQGNSPLHF TGTGCCAGCAGTTCCCTCGGACAGGGGAATTCACCCCTCCACTTT
NA NA TRBJ1-2 TRBV10-3 CAISPDTLEGYTF TGTGCCATCAGTCCGGACACCCTGGAGGGCTACACCTTC
NA NA TRBJ2-1 TRBV7-2 CASSPRRGSYNEQFF TGTGCCAGCAGCCCACGCCGCGGCTCCTACAATGAGCAGTTCTTC
TRBD1 NA TRBJ1-1 TRBV4-3 CASSAHSGRTGYTEAFF TGCGCCAGCAGCGCTCATAGCGGCAGGACAGGTTACACTGAAGCTTTCTTT
NA once TRBJ1-2 TRBV18 CASSPPERAAGYTF TGTGCCAGCTCACCACCCGAGAGGGCTGCGGGCTACACCTTC
NA NA TRBJ1-4 TRBV10-2 CASSDGGGDNEKLFF TGCGCCAGCAGTGACGGGGGAGGGGATAATGAAAAACTGTTTTTT